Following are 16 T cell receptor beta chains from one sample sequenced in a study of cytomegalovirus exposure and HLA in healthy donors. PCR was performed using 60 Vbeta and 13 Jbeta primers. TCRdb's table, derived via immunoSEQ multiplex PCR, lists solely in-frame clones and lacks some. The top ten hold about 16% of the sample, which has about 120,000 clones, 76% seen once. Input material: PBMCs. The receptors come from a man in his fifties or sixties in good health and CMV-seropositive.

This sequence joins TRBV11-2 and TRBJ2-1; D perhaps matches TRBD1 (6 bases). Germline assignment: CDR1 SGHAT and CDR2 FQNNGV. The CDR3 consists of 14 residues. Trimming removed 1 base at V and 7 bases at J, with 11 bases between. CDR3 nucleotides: TGTGCCAGCAGCTTAGTTGCAGGGGAGAATGAGCAGTTCTTC. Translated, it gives CASSLVAGENEQFF.

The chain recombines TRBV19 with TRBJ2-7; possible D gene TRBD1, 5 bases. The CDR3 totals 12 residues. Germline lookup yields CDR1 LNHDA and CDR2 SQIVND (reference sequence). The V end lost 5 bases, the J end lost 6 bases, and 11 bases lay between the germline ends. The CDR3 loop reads CASSLQGSEQYF. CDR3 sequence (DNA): TGTGCCAGTAGTCTCCAGGGTAGCGAGCAGTACTTC.

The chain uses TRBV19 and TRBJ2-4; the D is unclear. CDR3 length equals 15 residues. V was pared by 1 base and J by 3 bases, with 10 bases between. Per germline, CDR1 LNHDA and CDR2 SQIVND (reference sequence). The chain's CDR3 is CASSIATYSKNIQYF. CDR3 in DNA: TGTGCCAGTAGTATAGCAACGTACAGCAAAAACATTCAGTACTTC.

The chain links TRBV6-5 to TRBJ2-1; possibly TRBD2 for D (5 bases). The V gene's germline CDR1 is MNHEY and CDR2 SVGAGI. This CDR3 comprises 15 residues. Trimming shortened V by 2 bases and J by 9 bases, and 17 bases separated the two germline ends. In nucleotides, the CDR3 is TGTGCCAGCAGTTACGCCCAACTAGGAGGAAGTGAGCAGTTCTTC. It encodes CASSYAQLGGSEQFF.

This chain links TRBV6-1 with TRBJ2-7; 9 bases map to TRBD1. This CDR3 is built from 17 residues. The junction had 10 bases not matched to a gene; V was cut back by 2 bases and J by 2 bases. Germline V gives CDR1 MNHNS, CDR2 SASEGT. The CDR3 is CASSELRGQGRTYEQYF. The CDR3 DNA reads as TGTGCCAGCAGTGAACTTAGGGGACAGGGTAGAACCTACGAGCAGTACTTC.

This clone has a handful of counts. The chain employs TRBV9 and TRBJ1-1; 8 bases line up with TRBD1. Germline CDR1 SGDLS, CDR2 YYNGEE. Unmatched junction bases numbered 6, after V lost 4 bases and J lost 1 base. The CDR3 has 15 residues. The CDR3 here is CASSLSGQGNTEAFF. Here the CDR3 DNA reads TGTGCCAGCAGCCTTTCCGGACAGGGGAACACTGAAGCTTTCTTT.

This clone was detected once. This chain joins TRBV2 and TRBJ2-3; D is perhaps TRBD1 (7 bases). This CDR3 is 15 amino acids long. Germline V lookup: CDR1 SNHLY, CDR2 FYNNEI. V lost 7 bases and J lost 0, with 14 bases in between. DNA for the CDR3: TGTGCCAGCAACCAGGGGGGAGCGAGCACAGATACGCAGTATTTT. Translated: CASNQGGASTDTQYF.

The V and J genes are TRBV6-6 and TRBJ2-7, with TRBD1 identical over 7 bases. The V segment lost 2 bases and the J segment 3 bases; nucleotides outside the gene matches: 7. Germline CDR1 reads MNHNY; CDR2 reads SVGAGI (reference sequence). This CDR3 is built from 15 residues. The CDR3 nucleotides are TGTGCCAGCAGTTACCCATCGGGACAGCACTACGAGCAGTACTTC. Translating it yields CASSYPSGQHYEQYF.

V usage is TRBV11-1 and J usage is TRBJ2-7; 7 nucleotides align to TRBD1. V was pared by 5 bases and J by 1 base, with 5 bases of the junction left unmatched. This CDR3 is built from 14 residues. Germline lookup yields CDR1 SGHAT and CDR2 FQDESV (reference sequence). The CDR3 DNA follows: TGTGCCAGCAGCCAAGGACAGGAGTCCTACGAGCAGTACTTC. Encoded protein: CASSQGQESYEQYF.

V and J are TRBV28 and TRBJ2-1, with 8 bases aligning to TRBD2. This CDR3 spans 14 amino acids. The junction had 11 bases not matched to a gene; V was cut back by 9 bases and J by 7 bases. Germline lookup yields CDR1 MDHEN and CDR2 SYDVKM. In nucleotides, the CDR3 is TGTGCCAGTGGGGGTGGACTAGCTTCGAATGAGCAGTTCTTC. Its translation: CASGGGLASNEQFF.

The CDR3 nucleotides read TGTGCCAGCAGCCGCGAGTCCAAGGGGACAGGTGGCTACACCTTC. This codes for CASSRESKGTGGYTF. The chain combines TRBV4-2 with TRBJ1-2; 8 nucleotides agree with TRBD1. V lost 4 bases and J lost 7; bases outside the gene matches: 11. Germline CDR1 LGHNA, CDR2 YNFKEQ. This CDR3 spans 15 amino acids.

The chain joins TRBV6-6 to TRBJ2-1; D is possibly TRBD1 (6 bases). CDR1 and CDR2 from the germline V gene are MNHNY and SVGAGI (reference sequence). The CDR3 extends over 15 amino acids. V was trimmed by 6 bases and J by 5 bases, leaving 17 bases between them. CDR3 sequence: CASSLLTEGDNEQFF. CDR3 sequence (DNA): TGTGCCAGCAGCCTTCTGACAGAGGGGGACAATGAGCAGTTCTTC.

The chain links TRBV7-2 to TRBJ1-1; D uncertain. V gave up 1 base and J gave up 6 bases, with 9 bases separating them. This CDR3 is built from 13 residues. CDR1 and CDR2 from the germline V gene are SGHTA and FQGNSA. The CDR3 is CASSLDSGSEAFF. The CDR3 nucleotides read TGTGCCAGCAGCTTAGATTCCGGGTCTGAAGCTTTCTTT.

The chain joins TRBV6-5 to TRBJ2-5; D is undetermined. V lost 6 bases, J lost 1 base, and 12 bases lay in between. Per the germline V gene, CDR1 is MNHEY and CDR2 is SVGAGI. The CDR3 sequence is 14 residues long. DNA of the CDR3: TGTGCCAGCAGCTCCCTAGTGTTCCAAGAGACCCAGTACTTC. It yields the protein CASSSLVFQETQYF.

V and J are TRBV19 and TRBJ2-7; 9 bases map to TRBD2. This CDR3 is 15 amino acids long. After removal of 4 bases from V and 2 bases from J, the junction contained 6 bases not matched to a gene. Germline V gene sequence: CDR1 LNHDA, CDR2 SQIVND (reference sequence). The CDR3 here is CASSKAGGPAYEQYF. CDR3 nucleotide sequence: TGTGCCAGTAGTAAAGCGGGGGGCCCCGCCTACGAGCAGTACTTC.

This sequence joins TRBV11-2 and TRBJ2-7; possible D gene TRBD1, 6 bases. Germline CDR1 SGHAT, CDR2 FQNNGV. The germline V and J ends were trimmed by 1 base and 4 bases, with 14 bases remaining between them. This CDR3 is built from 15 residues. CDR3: CASSLAQGISYEQYF. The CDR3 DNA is TGTGCCAGCAGCTTAGCACAGGGTATTTCTTACGAGCAGTACTTC.